These 11 T cell receptor beta chains share one sample of origin, sequenced in a study of blood T cells in healthy people across ages. A second PCR of about 6 to 12 cycles used a sample-barcoded 5' primer and a J-beta primer mix. TCRdb called the 5' RACE reads again in MiXCR, with one record for every CDR3 protein. The table lists roughly 1,100,000 distinct CDR3 sequences, roughly a quarter of them singletons. These records were also assigned to another study, of T cells of mothers and their children.

Sequencing was performed on blood. The receptors derive from a girl aged 2 to 10 in good health.

V usage is TRBV7-2 and J usage is TRBJ2-7; TRBD2 might be the D (6 bases). Per germline, CDR1 SGHTA and CDR2 FQGNSA. The CDR3 totals 18 residues. V gave up 2 bases and J gave up 1 base, with 21 bases separating them. The CDR3 DNA reads as TGTGCCAGCAGCTTATTAATGAGTAAGGTCGGAGGGTCCTACGAGCAGTACTTC. Encoded protein: CASSLLMSKVGGSYEQYF.

The gene calls are TRBV7-9 and TRBJ2-1, with D perhaps matching TRBD1 (5 bases). The J call may be wrong; the DNA end is better matched by TRBJ2-7. The CDR3 is made up of 15 amino acids. The germline gives CDR1 SEHNR, CDR2 FQNEAQ (reference sequence). The CDR3 spells CASSRPTGAAYEQYF. CDR3 nucleotides: TGTGCCAGCAGCCGCCCTACTGGGGCCGCCTACGAGCAGTACTTC.

This clonotype was counted between two and nine times. The chain combines TRBV15 with TRBJ2-6; TRBD2 might be the D (5 bases). The germline V gene has CDR1 LNHNV and CDR2 YYDKDF (reference sequence). CDR3 length equals 18 residues. V lost 2 bases and J 2 bases, leaving 16 bases between the germline ends. The CDR3: CATSRINYGGPGANVLTF. The CDR3 nucleotides are TGTGCCACCAGCAGAATAAATTATGGAGGTCCTGGGGCCAACGTCCTGACTTTC.

This clonotype has just a few counts. The chain combines TRBV29-1 with TRBJ2-5; 8 bases line up with TRBD1. V shed 4 bases and J 7 bases; nucleotides not matched to a gene: 5. This CDR3 region has 12 residues. The germline CDR1 and CDR2 sequences are SQVTM and ANQGSEA. Written as DNA, the CDR3 is TGCAGCGTTGTCAGGGGGCGGGGGACCCAGTACTTC. Protein sequence: CSVVRGRGTQYF.

This clonotype was seen more than once but under ten times. The V gene is TRBV13, the J gene TRBJ2-5, with 11 bases lining up with TRBD2. The J call is uncertain, as TRBJ2-7 better fits the DNA end. CDR3 length: 18 amino acids. Germline CDR1 PRHDT, CDR2 FYEKMQ (reference sequence). In DNA, the CDR3 is TGTGCCAGCAGCCCTAGCGGGGGGACAGATTCTCAAAACTACGAGCAGTACTTC. It is translated as CASSPSGGTDSQNYEQYF.

This chain joins TRBV6-6 and TRBJ2-2, with TRBD2 matching 13 bases. The CDR3 has 15 amino acids. The V and J ends lost 5 bases and 6 bases, in that order; junction bases with no gene match: 3. The V gene's germline CDR1 is MNHNY and CDR2 SVGAGI (reference sequence). The CDR3 DNA reads TGTGCCAGCAGTATACTAGCGGGGGGGGCCGGGGAGCTGTTTTTT. As protein: CASSILAGGAGELFF.

The chain combines TRBV4-2 with TRBJ1-4; D unresolved. The V gene's germline CDR1 is LGHNA and CDR2 YNFKEQ. V was pared by 0 bases and J by 6 bases, with 8 bases between. The CDR3 extends over 14 amino acids. CDR3 region: CASSQEQRDEKLFF. The CDR3 nucleotides are TGTGCCAGCAGCCAAGAACAAAGGGATGAAAAACTGTTTTTT.

The chain uses TRBV6-1 and TRBJ1-4, with TRBD1 matching over 7 bases. Germline V gene sequence: CDR1 MNHNS, CDR2 SASEGT. CDR3 length equals 17 residues. The junction had 14 bases not matched to a gene; V was cut back by 6 bases and J by 4 bases. Here the CDR3 DNA reads TGTGCCAGCAGACCGGGACTCCTAGGGGGCTATAATGAAAAACTGTTTTTT. Translating it yields CASRPGLLGGYNEKLFF.

The genes are TRBV29-1 and TRBJ1-2; D uncertain. Trimming removed 4 bases at V and 7 bases at J, with 22 bases between. In germline, CDR1 is SQVTM, CDR2 ANQGSEA. This CDR3 is built from 15 residues. CDR3 loop: CSVVSFAAPEGGYTF. Written as DNA, the CDR3 is TGCAGCGTTGTAAGTTTCGCCGCACCTGAAGGTGGCTACACCTTC.

This clonotype occurred a few times. The chain employs TRBV28 and TRBJ2-7; D is ambiguous. V lost 6 bases, J lost 2 bases, and 14 bases lay in between. CDR1 and CDR2 (germline): MDHEN, SYDVKM. The CDR3 runs 14 residues. Written as DNA, the CDR3 is TGTGCCAGCAGGTCCCCGGGTCCCACCTACGAGCAGTACTTC. This codes for CASRSPGPTYEQYF.

This clonotype was observed a few times. The chain combines TRBV5-1 with TRBJ2-5, with TRBD1 matching 7 bases. The germline gives CDR1 SGHRS, CDR2 YFSETQ. V dropped 2 bases and J dropped 5; count of bases not matched to a gene: 9. This CDR3 is built from 15 residues. The CDR3 region has the DNA TGCGCCAGCAGCTTCGGACAGGCCTTTGGTGAGACCCAGTACTTC. This translates into CASSFGQAFGETQYF.